This T cell receptor (beta chain) was documented in a study of blood T cell repertoires in COVID-19. Turning to the study itself: Acute and convalescent COVID-19 samples came from the United States, Italy and Spain. The cDNA or gDNA used as material had been derived from T cells, B-cell-depleted T cells, or PBMCs.

The CDR3 runs 15 residues. Deletions cut 2 bases from V and 1 base from J, with 12 bases between. Germline CDR1 reads SGHNT; CDR2 reads YYREEE (reference sequence). Clones were sequenced by immunoSEQ multiplex PCR, and TCRdb holds only the in-frame ones, with some missing. The sample carries roughly 130,000 clones, around 83% recorded once. This sequence joins TRBV5-4 and TRBJ1-1, with D uncertain. This receptor was obtained from a woman between 50 and 59 years old with acute or convalescent COVID-19. The sample consisted of peripheral blood. The CDR3 DNA sequence: TGTGCCAGCAGCTTAACACGTTCGGGGAACACTGAAGCTTTCTTT. It encodes CASSLTRSGNTEAFF.